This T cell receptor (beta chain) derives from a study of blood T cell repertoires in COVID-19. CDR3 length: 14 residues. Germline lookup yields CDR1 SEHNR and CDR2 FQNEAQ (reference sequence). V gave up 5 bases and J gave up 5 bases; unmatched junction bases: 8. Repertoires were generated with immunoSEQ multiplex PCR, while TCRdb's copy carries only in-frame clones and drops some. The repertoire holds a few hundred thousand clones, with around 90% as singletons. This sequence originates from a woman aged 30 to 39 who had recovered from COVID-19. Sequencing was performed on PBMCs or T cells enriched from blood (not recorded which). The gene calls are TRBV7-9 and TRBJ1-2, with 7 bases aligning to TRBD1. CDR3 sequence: CASSNDRDWYGYTF. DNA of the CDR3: TGTGCCAGCAGCAATGACAGGGATTGGTATGGCTACACCTTC.